The entry below describes one T cell receptor beta chain. The antigen is unknown. This record belongs to a study of T cells in Graves' hyperthyroidism and ophthalmopathy. General study points: Most clonotypes expanded in thyroid above 0.001 were likewise present in blood.

TCR beta CDR3 regions were amplified from RNA. RT-PCR in the first round (using the HTBI primer set) targeted the TCR CDR3. TCRdb re-called the multiplex PCR reads with MiXCR, one entry per CDR3 protein. Altogether hundreds of thousands of distinct CDR3 sequences are present, just over 35% being singletons, with the ten largest covering less than 35%. In germline, CDR1 is LNHNV, CDR2 YYDKDF (reference sequence). Trimming took 1 base from V and 11 from J, leaving 18 bases between them. This CDR3 contains 15 residues. The chain links TRBV15 to TRBJ1-5; D is perhaps TRBD1 (6 bases). The sequence was collected from a woman in her thirties or forties with Graves' hyperthyroidism. The sample taken for sequencing was blood. CDR3 sequence reads: CATSRGRQDGETQHF. In DNA form, the CDR3 reads TGTGCCACCAGCAGAGGTAGACAGGACGGGGAGACCCAGCATTTT.